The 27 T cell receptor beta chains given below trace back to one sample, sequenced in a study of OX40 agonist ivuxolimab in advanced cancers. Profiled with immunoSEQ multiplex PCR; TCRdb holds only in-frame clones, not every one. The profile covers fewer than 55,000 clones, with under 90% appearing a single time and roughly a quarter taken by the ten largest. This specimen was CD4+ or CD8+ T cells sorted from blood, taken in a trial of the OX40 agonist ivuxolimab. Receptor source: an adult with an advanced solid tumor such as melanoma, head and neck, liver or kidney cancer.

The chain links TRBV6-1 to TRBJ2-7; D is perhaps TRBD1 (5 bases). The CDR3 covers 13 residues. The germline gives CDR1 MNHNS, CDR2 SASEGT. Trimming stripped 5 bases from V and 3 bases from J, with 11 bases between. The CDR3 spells CASSFGDSYEQYF. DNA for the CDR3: TGTGCCAGCAGTTTCGGAGACAGCTACGAGCAGTACTTC.

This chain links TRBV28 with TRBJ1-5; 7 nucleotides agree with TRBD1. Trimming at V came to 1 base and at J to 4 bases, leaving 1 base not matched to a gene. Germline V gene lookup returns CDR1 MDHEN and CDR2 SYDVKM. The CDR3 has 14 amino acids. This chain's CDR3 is CASSLFRGNQPQHF. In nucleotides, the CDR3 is TGTGCCAGCAGTTTATTCAGGGGGAATCAGCCCCAGCATTTT.

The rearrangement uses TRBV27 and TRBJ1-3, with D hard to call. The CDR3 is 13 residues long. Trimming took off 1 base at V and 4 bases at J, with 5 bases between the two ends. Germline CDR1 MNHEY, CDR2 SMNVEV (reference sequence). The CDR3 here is CASSLLSGNTIYF. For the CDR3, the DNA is TGTGCCAGCAGTTTATTGTCCGGAAACACCATATATTTT.

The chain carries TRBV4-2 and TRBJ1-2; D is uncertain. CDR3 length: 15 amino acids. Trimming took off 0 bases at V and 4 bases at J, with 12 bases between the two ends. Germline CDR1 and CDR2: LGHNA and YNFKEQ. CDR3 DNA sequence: TGTGCCAGCAGCCAAGATCCTTTACAGTTCTATGGCTACACCTTC. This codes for CASSQDPLQFYGYTF.

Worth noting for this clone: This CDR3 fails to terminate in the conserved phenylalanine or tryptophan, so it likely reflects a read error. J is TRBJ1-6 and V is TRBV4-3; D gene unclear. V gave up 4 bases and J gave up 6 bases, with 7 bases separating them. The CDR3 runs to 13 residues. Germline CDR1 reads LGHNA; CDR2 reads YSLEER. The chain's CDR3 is CASSLGRNSPLHL. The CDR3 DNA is TGCGCCAGCAGCCTGGGCCGTAATTCACCCCTCCACCTT.

The chain's CDR3 is CASSLIDTGGSLSGNTIYF. In DNA form, the CDR3 reads TGTGCCAGCAGCTTAATAGATACAGGGGGCTCTCTCTCTGGAAACACCATATATTTT. The rearrangement uses TRBV7-8 and TRBJ1-3; TRBD1 matches at 9 bases. CDR3 length: 19 amino acids. Trimming at V came to 2 bases and at J to 0 bases, leaving 11 bases not matched to a gene. Per germline, CDR1 SGHVS and CDR2 FQNEAQ.

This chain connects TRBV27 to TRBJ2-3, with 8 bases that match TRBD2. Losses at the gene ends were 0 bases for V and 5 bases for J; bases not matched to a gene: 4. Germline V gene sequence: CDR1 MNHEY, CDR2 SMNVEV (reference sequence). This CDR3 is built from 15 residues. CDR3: CASSLSEAGGDTQYF. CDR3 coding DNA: TGTGCCAGCAGTTTATCTGAGGCGGGGGGAGATACGCAGTATTTT.

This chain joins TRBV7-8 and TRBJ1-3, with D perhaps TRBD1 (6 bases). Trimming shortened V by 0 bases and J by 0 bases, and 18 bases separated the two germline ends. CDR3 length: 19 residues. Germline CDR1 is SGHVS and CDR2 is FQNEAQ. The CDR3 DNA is TGTGCCAGCAGCTTAGCCCCCAGAGAGGGGGGCTTCTCTGGAAACACCATATATTTT. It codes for CASSLAPREGGFSGNTIYF.

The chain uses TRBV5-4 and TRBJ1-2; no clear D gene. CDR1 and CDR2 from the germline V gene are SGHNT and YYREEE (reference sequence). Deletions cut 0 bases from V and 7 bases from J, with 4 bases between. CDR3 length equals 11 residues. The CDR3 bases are TGTGCCAGCAGCTTGGAGGGTGGCTACACCTTC. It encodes CASSLEGGYTF.

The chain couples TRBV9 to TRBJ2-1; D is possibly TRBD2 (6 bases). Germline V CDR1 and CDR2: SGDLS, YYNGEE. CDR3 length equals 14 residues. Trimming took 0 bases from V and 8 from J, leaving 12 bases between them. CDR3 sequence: CASSVGGRRDEQFF. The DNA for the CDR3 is TGTGCCAGCAGCGTAGGGGGTCGGAGGGATGAGCAGTTCTTC.

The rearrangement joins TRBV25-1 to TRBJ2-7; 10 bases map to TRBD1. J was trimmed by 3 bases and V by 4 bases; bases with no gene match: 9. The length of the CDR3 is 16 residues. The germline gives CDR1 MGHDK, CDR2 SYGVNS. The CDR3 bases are TGTGCCAGCAGTGGAGTAAGGGACAGGGGATTCTACGAGCAGTACTTC. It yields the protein CASSGVRDRGFYEQYF.

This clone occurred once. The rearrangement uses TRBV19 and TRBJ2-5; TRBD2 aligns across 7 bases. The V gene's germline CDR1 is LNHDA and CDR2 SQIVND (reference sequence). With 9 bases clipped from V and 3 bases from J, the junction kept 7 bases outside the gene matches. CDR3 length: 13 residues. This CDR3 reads CASCLSGEETQYF. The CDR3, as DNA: TGTGCCAGCTGTTTAAGCGGGGAAGAGACCCAGTACTTC.

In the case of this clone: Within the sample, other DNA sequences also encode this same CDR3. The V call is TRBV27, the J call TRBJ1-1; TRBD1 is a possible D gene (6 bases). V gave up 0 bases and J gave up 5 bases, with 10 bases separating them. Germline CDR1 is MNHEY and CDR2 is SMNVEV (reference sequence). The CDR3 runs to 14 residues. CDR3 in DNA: TGTGCCAGCAGTTTATCTAGGGGGGGAACTGAAGCTTTCTTT. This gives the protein CASSLSRGGTEAFF.

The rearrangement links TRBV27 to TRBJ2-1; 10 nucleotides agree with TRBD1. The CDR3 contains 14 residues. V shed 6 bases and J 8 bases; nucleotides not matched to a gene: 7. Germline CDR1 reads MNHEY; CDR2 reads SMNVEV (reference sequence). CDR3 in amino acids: CASRADRGFYEQFF. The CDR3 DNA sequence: TGTGCCAGCAGGGCGGACAGGGGGTTCTATGAGCAGTTCTTC.

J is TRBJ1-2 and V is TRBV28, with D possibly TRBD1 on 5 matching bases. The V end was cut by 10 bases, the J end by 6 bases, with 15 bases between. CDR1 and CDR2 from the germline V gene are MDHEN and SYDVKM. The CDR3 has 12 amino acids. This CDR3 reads CAIPGRFNGYTF. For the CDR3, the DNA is TGTGCCATCCCGGGACGGTTTAATGGCTACACCTTC.

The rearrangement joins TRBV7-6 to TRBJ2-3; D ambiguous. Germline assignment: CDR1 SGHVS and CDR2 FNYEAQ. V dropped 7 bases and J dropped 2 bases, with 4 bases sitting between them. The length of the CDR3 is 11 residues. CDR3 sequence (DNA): TGTGCCAGCATGGCCACAGATACGCAGTATTTT. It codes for CASMATDTQYF. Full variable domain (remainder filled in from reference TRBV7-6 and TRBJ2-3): GAGVSQSPRYKVTKRGQDVALRCDPISGHVSLYWYRQALGQGPEFLTYFNYEAQQDKSGLPNDRFSAERPEGSISTLTIQRTEQRDSAMYRCASMATDTQYFGPGTRLTVL.

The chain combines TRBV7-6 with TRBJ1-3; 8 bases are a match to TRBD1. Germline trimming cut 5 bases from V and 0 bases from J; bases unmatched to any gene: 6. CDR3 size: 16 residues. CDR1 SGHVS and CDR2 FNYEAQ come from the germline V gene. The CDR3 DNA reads TGTGCCAGCAGCCTGGACAGGGTAAACTCTGGAAACACCATATATTTT. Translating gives CASSLDRVNSGNTIYF.

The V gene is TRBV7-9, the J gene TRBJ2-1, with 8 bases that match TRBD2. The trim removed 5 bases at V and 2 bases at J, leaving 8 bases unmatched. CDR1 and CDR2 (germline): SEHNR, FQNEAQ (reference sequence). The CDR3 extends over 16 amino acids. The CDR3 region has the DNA TGTGCCAGCAGCCTACCCCCCGGGGGGGCCTACAATGAGCAGTTCTTC. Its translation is CASSLPPGGAYNEQFF.

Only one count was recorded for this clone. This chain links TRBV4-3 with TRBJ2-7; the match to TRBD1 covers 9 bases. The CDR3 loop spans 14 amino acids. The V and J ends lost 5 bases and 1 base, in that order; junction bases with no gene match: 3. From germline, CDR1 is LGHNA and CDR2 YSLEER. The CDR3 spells CASSYGTGSYEQYF. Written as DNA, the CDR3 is TGCGCCAGCAGCTACGGGACAGGGTCCTACGAGCAGTACTTC.

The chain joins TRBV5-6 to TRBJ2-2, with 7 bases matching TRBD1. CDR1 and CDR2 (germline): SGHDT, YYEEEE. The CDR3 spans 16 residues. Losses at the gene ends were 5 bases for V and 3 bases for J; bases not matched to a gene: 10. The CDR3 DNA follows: TGTGCCAGCAGACCAGAAGGGGGCATGGACACCGGGGAGCTGTTTTTT. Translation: CASRPEGGMDTGELFF. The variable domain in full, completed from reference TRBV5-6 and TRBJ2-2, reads DAGVTQSPTHLIKTRGQQVTLRCSPKSGHDTVSWYQQALGQGPQFIFQYYEEEERQRGNFPDRFSGHQFPNYSSELNVNALLLGDSALYLCASRPEGGMDTGELFFGEGSRLTVL.

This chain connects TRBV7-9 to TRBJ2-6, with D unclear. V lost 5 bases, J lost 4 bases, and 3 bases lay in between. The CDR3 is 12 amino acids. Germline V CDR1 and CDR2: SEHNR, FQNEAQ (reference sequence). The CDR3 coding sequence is TGTGCCAGCAGCCCCGGGGCCAACGTCCTGACTTTC. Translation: CASSPGANVLTF.

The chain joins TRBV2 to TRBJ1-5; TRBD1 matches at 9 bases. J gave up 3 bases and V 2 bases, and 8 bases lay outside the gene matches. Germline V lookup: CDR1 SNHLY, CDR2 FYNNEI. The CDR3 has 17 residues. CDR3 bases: TGTGCCAGCAGTGAATCCGGACAGGGGTGGAACAATCAGCCCCAGCATTTT. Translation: CASSESGQGWNNQPQHF.

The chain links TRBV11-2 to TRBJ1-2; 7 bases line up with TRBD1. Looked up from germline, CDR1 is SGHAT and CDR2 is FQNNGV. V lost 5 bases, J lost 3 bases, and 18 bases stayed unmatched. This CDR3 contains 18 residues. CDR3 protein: CASSPGGTEPHRDYGYTF. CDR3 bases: TGTGCCAGCAGCCCGGGGGGGACAGAGCCTCACCGGGACTATGGCTACACCTTC.

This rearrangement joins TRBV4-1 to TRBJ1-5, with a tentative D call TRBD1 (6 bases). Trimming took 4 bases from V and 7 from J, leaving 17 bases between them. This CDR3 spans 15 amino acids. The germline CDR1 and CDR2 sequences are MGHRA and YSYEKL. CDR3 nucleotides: TGCGCCAGCAGCCTAGGGGGGGGAAGGGGCCAGCCCCAGCATTTT. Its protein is CASSLGGGRGQPQHF.

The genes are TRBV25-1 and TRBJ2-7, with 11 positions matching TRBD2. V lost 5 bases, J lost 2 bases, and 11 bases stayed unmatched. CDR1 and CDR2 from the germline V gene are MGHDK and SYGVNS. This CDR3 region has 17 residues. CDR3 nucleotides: TGTGCCAGCAGTTTCACTAGCGGGAGAAGCCTGGCCTACGAGCAGTACTTC. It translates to CASSFTSGRSLAYEQYF.

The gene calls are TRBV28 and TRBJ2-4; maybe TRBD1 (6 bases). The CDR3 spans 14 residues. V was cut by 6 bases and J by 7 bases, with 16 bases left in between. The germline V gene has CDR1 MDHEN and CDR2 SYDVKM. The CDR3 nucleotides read TGTGCCAGCAGCCTGAGGGACACTTGGAACATTCAGTACTTC. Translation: CASSLRDTWNIQYF.

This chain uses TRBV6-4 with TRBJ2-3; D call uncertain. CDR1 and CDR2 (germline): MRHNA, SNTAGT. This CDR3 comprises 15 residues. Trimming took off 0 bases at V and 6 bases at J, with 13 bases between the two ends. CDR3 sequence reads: CASSDSWPSPDTQYF. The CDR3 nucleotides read TGTGCCAGCAGTGACTCGTGGCCATCCCCCGATACGCAGTATTTT.